The 20 T cell receptor beta chains in this list originate from one sample, sequenced in a study of early T cells in non-severe SARS-CoV-2 infection. MiXCR, run by TCRdb on the 5' RACE reads, gives a single entry per CDR3 protein. In the table there are tens of thousands of distinct CDR3 sequences, around 5% of which are singletons. Source material: whole blood. These receptors all stem from an adult who was a healthcare worker with PCR-confirmed SARS-CoV-2 infection or an uninfected control (not recorded which).

This clonotype was picked up many times. This chain links TRBV4-1 with TRBJ2-7; D may be TRBD1 (6 bases). This CDR3 comprises 13 residues. Germline CDR1 reads MGHRA; CDR2 reads YSYEKL. V was pared by 3 bases and J by 3 bases, with 9 bases between. The CDR3 coding sequence is TGCGCCAGCAGCCAGGTACAGGGCTACGAGCAGTACTTC. This codes for CASSQVQGYEQYF.

In its sample, this clonotype was seen a few times. This chain joins TRBV7-2 and TRBJ2-3, with 9 nucleotides matching TRBD1. Germline V lookup: CDR1 SGHTA, CDR2 FQGNSA. This CDR3 is 15 amino acids long. Trimming took 5 bases from V and 6 from J; bases not matched to a gene: 9. The CDR3 sequence is CASSLGQGRWDTQYF. As DNA, the CDR3 is TGTGCCAGCAGCCTTGGACAGGGGAGATGGGATACGCAGTATTTT. Filled out from reference TRBV7-2 and TRBJ2-3, the complete variable domain reads GAGVSQSPSNKVTEKGKDVELRCDPISGHTALYWYRQSLGQGLEFLIYFQGNSAPDKSGLPSDRFSAERTGGSVSTLTIQRTQQEDSAVYLCASSLGQGRWDTQYFGPGTRLTVL.

Many counts were recorded for this clonotype. The chain links TRBV7-2 to TRBJ2-6; a weak D match, TRBD1 (6 bases). The CDR3 sequence is 18 residues long. CDR1 is SGHTA, CDR2 FQGNSA, per germline. The V end lost 0 bases, the J end lost 0 bases, and 12 bases lay between the germline ends. The CDR3 loop is CASSLAQGSGSGANVLTF. The CDR3 DNA reads TGTGCCAGCAGCTTAGCGCAGGGGTCAGGCTCTGGGGCCAACGTCCTGACTTTC.

This clonotype occurred a few times. This chain links TRBV6-2 or TRBV6-3 with TRBJ1-2; no reliable D call. This CDR3 comprises 14 residues. V gave up 4 bases and J gave up 4 bases, with 13 bases separating them. CDR1 and CDR2 (germline): MNHEY, SVGEGT. CDR3 protein: CASSSTDPPYGYTF. CDR3 nucleotide sequence: TGTGCCAGCAGTTCGACGGACCCCCCCTATGGCTACACCTTC.

This clonotype has ten or more counts. V gene TRBV9 combines with J gene TRBJ2-3; D is uncertain. The germline V gene encodes CDR1 SGDLS and CDR2 YYNGEE. Trimming stripped 0 bases from V and 9 bases from J, with 8 bases between. The CDR3 has 12 residues. DNA for the CDR3: TGTGCCAGCAGCGTAGATAGCTCCACGCAGTATTTT. Translating it yields CASSVDSSTQYF.

The chain carries TRBV10-3 and TRBJ1-2; the D is unclear. The CDR3 sequence is 11 residues long. The germline CDR1 and CDR2 sequences are ENHRY and SYGVKD. V lost 2 bases to trimming and J lost 8 bases, with 6 bases between them. CDR3 DNA: TGTGCCATCAGTGAGCATACGGGCTACACCTTC. It specifies CAISEHTGYTF.

This clonotype was seen at least ten times. The chain links TRBV29-1 to TRBJ1-2; tentative D call: TRBD1 (5 bases). CDR3 length: 13 amino acids. Trimming cost V 4 bases and J 10 bases, with 19 bases left between them. Germline loops: CDR1 SQVTM, CDR2 ANQGSEA. In DNA, the CDR3 is TGCAGCGTTGGCCCCCAGGGAGGGCTCGACTACACCTTC. This codes for CSVGPQGGLDYTF.

This clonotype has at least ten counts. The chain couples TRBV7-6 to TRBJ2-6; D is unresolved. The V gene's germline CDR1 is SGHVS and CDR2 FNYEAQ. This CDR3 comprises 19 residues. Deletions cut 2 bases from V and 0 bases from J, with 17 bases between. The CDR3 sequence: CASSLFSAASSSGANVLTF. The CDR3 DNA reads as TGTGCCAGCAGCTTATTCTCGGCAGCCTCGAGCTCTGGGGCCAACGTCCTGACTTTC.

This chain joins TRBV7-2 and TRBJ2-1, with 9 bases fitting TRBD2. Germline V CDR1 and CDR2: SGHTA, FQGNSA. The CDR3 has 16 amino acids. V shed 4 bases and J 5 bases; nucleotides not matched to a gene: 9. CDR3 nucleotide sequence: TGTGCCAGCAGCTCCCGAGCTAGCGGGATTAACAATGAGCAGTTCTTC. Protein product: CASSSRASGINNEQFF.

Notes on this clonotype: A much larger clone lies one base from this, so it may be a read error. The gene calls are TRBV12-3 or TRBV12-4 and TRBJ2-3, with D possibly being TRBD1 (6 bases). This CDR3 region has 16 residues. V was clipped by 5 bases and J by 11 bases, with 26 bases between them. The CDR3 here is CASSTQTGMGNIMQYF. As DNA, the CDR3 is TGTGCCAGCAGTACCCAAACAGGGATGGGAAATATTATGCAGTATTTT.

This clonotype was picked up many times. V usage is TRBV4-3 and J usage is TRBJ2-1; D is ambiguous. Trimming removed 0 bases from V and 1 base from J, with 10 bases in between. Germline V gene data show CDR1 as LGHNA and CDR2 as YSLEER. The CDR3 is 16 residues long. The CDR3 coding sequence is TGCGCCAGCAGCCAAGAAGTGGCGAGGTCCTACAATGAGCAGTTCTTC. This encodes CASSQEVARSYNEQFF.

This clonotype was seen only a few times. This chain joins TRBV29-1 and TRBJ2-2; D could derive from TRBD1 or TRBD2 (5 bases each). V was trimmed by 7 bases and J by 2 bases, leaving 11 bases between them. CDR1 and CDR2 (germline): SQVTM, ANQGSEA. The CDR3 sequence is 13 residues long. The CDR3 reads CSADGTNTGELFF. In DNA form, the CDR3 reads TGCAGCGCCGACGGGACCAACACCGGGGAGCTGTTTTTT.

This clonotype occurred a few times. V gene TRBV7-3 combines with J gene TRBJ2-1, with D unclear. V shed 1 base and J shed 7 bases, with 8 bases lying between them. The CDR3 loop spans 13 amino acids. CDR1 is SGHTA and CDR2 is FQGTGA in the germline V gene. Here the CDR3 reads CASSLRQANEQFF. The DNA of the CDR3 is TGTGCCAGCAGCTTAAGGCAGGCTAATGAGCAGTTCTTC.

This clonotype was seen a few times. The chain employs TRBV10-2 and TRBJ2-2; 9 positions agree with TRBD2. CDR1 is WSHSY, CDR2 SAAADI, per germline. After removal of 1 base from V and 6 bases from J, the junction contained 0 bases not matched to a gene. CDR3 length equals 14 residues. The CDR3 sequence: CASSEWTSAGELFF. CDR3 DNA sequence: TGCGCCAGCAGTGAGTGGACTAGCGCCGGGGAGCTGTTTTTT.

In its sample, this clonotype was seen many times. V is TRBV3-1 and J is TRBJ2-1; 8 nucleotides line up with TRBD2. The V and J ends lost 0 bases and 13 bases, in that order; junction bases with no gene match: 8. The CDR3 has 14 residues. Germline CDR1 is LGHDT and CDR2 is YNNKEL (reference sequence). For the CDR3, the DNA is TGTGCCAGCAGCCAAGACGTGGAGCGGGAGAAACAGTTCTTC. Protein: CASSQDVEREKQFF.

The table lists this clonotype with many counts. The chain joins TRBV12-3 or TRBV12-4 to TRBJ1-2; D perhaps matches TRBD1 (6 bases). Trimming took 2 bases from V and 4 from J, leaving 11 bases between them. This CDR3 has 14 residues. CDR3 sequence reads: CASSLHRALYGYTF. The CDR3 nucleotides are TGTGCCAGCAGTTTACACAGGGCACTCTATGGCTACACCTTC.

This clonotype appeared a few times. V usage is TRBV5-1 and J usage is TRBJ1-1; TRBD1 agrees at 7 bases. Germline CDR1 is SGHRS and CDR2 is YFSETQ. The CDR3 covers 14 residues. J gave up 4 bases and V 4 bases, and 7 bases lay outside the gene matches. This CDR3 is CASSRTGDSTEAFF. Here the CDR3 DNA reads TGCGCCAGCAGCAGGACAGGTGATAGCACTGAAGCTTTCTTT.

Many counts were recorded for this clonotype. This rearrangement joins TRBV4-3 to TRBJ2-7; D ambiguous. Germline CDR1 is LGHNA and CDR2 is YSLEER. Trimming left V 3 bases short and J 7 bases short, with 13 bases between. The CDR3 totals 13 residues. CDR3 region: CASSHSPAGEQYF. DNA of the CDR3: TGCGCCAGCAGCCACAGTCCCGCTGGAGAGCAGTACTTC.

This clonotype was seen only a few times. The chain employs TRBV7-2 and TRBJ2-2, with 8 bases matching TRBD2. The trim removed 1 base at V and 7 bases at J, leaving 17 bases unmatched. Germline V gene sequence: CDR1 SGHTA, CDR2 FQGNSA. The CDR3 consists of 19 residues. CDR3 protein: CASSLVLSGLVNYGGELFF. CDR3 nucleotide sequence: TGTGCCAGCAGCTTAGTCCTCTCGGGACTAGTAAATTATGGCGGGGAGCTGTTTTTT.

CDR3 amino acids: CASRLAGPMNTEAFF. In DNA, the CDR3 is TGTGCAAGTCGCTTAGCAGGCCCCATGAACACTGAAGCTTTCTTT. The gene calls are TRBV12-2 and TRBJ1-1. TRBV12-2 is marked as a pseudogene. The CDR3 spans 15 residues.